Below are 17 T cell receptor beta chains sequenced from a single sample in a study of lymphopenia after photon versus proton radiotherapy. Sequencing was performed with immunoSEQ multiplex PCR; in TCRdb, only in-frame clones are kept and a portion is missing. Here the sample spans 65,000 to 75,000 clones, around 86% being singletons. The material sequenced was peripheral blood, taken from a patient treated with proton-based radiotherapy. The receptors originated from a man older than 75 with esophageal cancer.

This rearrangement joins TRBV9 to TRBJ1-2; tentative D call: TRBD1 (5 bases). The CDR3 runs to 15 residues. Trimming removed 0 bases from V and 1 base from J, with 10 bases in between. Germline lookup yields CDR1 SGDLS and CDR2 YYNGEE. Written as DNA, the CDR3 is TGTGCCAGCAGCGTAGGTCCAGGGCATAACTATGGCTACACCTTC. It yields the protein CASSVGPGHNYGYTF.

As DNA, the CDR3 is TGTGCCAGCAGCTTAGAGGGTCGAGCGCAGTATTTT. The encoded protein is CASSLEGRAQYF. V gene TRBV7-9 combines with J gene TRBJ2-3; D is unresolved. The CDR3 is made up of 12 amino acids. Germline CDR1 and CDR2: SEHNR and FQNEAQ (reference sequence). The V end was cut by 1 base, the J end by 10 bases, with 9 bases between.

The CDR3 is CASSVTGSYNEKLFF. The DNA for the CDR3 is TGTGCCAGCAGCGTTACAGGTTCCTATAATGAAAAACTGTTTTTT. The gene calls are TRBV7-6 and TRBJ1-4, with a possible D match to TRBD1 (5 bases). The CDR3 has 15 amino acids. Germline CDR1 reads SGHVS; CDR2 reads FNYEAQ. The V and J ends lost 5 bases and 4 bases respectively, with 14 bases between them.

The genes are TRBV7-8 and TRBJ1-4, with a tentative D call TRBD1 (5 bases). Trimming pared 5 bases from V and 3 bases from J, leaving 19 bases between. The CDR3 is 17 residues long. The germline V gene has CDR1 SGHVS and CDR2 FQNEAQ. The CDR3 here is CASSQRDGRVANEKLFF. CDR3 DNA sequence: TGTGCCAGCAGCCAGCGGGACGGACGGGTGGCTAATGAAAAACTGTTTTTT. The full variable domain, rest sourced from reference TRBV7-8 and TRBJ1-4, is GAGVSQSPRYKVAKRGQDVALRCDPISGHVSLFWYQQALGQGPEFLTYFQNEAQLDKSGLPSDRFFAERPEGSVSTLKIQRTQQEDSAVYLCASSQRDGRVANEKLFFGSGTQLSVL.

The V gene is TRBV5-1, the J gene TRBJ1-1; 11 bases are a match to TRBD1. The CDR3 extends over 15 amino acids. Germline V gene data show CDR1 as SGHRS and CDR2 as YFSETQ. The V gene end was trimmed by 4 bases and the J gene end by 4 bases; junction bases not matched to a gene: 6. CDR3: CASSHRTGGITEAFF. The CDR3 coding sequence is TGCGCCAGCAGCCATAGGACAGGGGGCATCACTGAAGCTTTCTTT.

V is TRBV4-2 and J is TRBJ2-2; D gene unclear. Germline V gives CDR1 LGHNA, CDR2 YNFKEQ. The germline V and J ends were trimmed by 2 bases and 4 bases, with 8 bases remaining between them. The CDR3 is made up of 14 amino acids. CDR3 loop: CASSQPNPTGELFF. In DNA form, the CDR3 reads TGTGCCAGCAGCCAACCGAACCCCACCGGGGAGCTGTTTTTT.

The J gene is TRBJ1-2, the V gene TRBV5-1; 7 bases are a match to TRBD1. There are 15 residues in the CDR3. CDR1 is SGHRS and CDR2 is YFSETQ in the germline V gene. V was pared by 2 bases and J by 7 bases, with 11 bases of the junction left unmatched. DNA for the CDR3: TGCGCCAGCAGCTTTCGACAGGGTCCCTCCTCTGGCTACACCTTC. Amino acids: CASSFRQGPSSGYTF.

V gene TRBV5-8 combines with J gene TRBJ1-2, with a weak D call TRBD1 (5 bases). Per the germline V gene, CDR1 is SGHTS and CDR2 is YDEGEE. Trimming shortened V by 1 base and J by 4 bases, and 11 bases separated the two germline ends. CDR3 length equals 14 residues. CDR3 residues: CASSLMQGGYGYTF. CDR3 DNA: TGTGCCAGCAGCTTGATGCAGGGTGGCTATGGCTACACCTTC.

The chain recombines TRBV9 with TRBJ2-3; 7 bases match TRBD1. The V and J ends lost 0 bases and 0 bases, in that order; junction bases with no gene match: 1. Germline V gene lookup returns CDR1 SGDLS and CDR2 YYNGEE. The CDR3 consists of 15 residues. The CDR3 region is CASSVEGASTDTQYF. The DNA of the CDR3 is TGTGCCAGCAGCGTAGAGGGGGCTAGCACAGATACGCAGTATTTT.

CDR3 residues: CASSLDYEQYF. CDR3 bases: TGTGCCAGCAGCTTAGACTACGAGCAGTACTTC. This rearrangement joins TRBV13 to TRBJ2-7, with unresolved D. CDR3 size: 11 residues. CDR1 is PRHDT, CDR2 FYEKMQ, per germline (reference sequence). The V and J ends lost 1 base and 3 bases respectively, with 1 base between them.

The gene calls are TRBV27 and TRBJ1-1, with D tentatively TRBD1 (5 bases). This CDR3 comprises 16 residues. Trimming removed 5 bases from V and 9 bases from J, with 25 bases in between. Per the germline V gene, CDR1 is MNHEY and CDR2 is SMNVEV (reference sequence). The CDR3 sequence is CASSAKSWDSKEKAFF. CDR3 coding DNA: TGTGCCAGCAGTGCTAAGTCCTGGGACTCCAAGGAGAAAGCTTTCTTT.

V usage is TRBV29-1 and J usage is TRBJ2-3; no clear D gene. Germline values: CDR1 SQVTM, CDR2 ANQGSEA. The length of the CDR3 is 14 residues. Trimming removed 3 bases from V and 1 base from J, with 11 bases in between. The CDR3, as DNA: TGCAGCGTTGATAGTGTCTATCGCACAGATACGCAGTATTTT. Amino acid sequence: CSVDSVYRTDTQYF.

CDR3 coding DNA: TGCGCCAGCCAGACTCCTAGGGGTAGGGATACGCAGTATTTT. It specifies CASQTPRGRDTQYF. The chain combines TRBV10-1 with TRBJ2-3; the D gene is possibly TRBD1 (5 bases). Germline CDR1 and CDR2: WNHNN and SYGVQD (reference sequence). The V end lost 8 bases, the J end lost 6 bases, and 18 bases lay between the germline ends. The CDR3 is made up of 14 amino acids.

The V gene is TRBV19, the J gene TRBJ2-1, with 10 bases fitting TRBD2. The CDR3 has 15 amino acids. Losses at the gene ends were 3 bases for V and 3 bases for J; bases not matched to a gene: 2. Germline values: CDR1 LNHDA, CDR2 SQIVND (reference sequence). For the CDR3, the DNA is TGTGCCAGTAGTATCGGACTAGCGGTCTACAATGAGCAGTTCTTC. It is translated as CASSIGLAVYNEQFF. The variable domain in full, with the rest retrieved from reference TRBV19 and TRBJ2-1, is DGGITQSPKYLFRKEGQNVTLSCEQNLNHDAMYWYRQDPGQGLRLIYYSQIVNDFQKGDIAEGYSVSREKKESFPLTVTSAQKNPTAFYLCASSIGLAVYNEQFFGPGTRLTVL.

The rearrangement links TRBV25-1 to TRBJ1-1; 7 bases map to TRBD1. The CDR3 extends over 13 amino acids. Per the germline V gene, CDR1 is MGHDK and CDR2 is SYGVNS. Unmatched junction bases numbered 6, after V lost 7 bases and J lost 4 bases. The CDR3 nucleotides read TGTGCCAGCACGATAGGGGGCCTCACTGAAGCTTTCTTT. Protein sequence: CASTIGGLTEAFF. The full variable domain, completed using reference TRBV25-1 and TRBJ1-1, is EADIYQTPRYLVIGTGKKITLECSQTMGHDKMYWYQQDPGMELHLIHYSYGVNSTEKGDLSSESTVSRIRTEHFPLTLESARPSHTSQYLCASTIGGLTEAFFGQGTRLTVV.

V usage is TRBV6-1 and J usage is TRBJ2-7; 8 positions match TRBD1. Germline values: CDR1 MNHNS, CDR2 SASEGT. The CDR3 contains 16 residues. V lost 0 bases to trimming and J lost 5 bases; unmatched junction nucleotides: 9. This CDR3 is CASSEATGQGLHEQYF. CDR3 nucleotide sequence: TGTGCCAGCAGTGAAGCCACCGGACAGGGTTTACACGAGCAGTACTTC.

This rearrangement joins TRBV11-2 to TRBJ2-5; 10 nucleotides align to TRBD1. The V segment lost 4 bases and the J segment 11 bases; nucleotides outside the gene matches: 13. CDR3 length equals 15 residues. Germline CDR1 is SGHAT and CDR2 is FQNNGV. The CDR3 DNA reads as TGTGCCAGCAGCTATTTCGGGACAGGGGTAGGAGAGCAGTACTTC. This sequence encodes CASSYFGTGVGEQYF.